The 2 T cell receptor beta chains listed next were all sequenced from one sample in a study of regulatory T cells in long-lasting Graves disease. Construction of the TCR beta libraries employed iRepertoire HTBI primers in conjunction with Arm-PCR of CDR3 regions. TCRdb re-analysed the multiplex PCR reads in MiXCR, keeping a single row per CDR3 protein. The data hold roughly 610,000 distinct CDR3 sequences, with approximately 16% observed a single time. Time point given: newly diagnosed GD, antithyroid drugs for less than 3 months. Generation of the TCR library employed RNA extracted from PBMCs. These data also featured in a second study, about T cells in Graves' hyperthyroidism and ophthalmopathy.

Sequences were derived from peripheral blood mononuclear cells (PBMCs), sampled at new diagnosis, from a patient treated with antithyroid drugs. The receptors originated from a man aged 18-30 years with Graves disease.

This chain connects TRBV6-5 to TRBJ1-5, with D possibly matching TRBD1 (6 bases). Trimming removed 0 bases from V and 6 bases from J, with 9 bases in between. The CDR3 is made up of 14 amino acids. CDR1 and CDR2 (germline): MNHEY, SVGAGI. The CDR3 DNA reads TGTGCCAGCAGTTACTCCGGGGGCTCTCAGCCCCAGCATTTT. It translates to CASSYSGGSQPQHF.

This clonotype came up a few times. The junction and the germline gene differ at one end; a read error may be behind it. The chain carries TRBV7-9 and TRBJ2-1; 9 nucleotides align to TRBD2. The CDR3 is 16 amino acids. Per the germline V gene, CDR1 is SEHNR and CDR2 is FQNEAQ (reference sequence). The CDR3 DNA follows: TGTGCCAGCGGCTTAGGGGTTAGCGGGAGAAACAATGAGCAGTTCTTC. This gives the protein CASGLGVSGRNNEQFF. Supplemented by reference TRBV7-9 and TRBJ2-1, the full variable domain reads DTGVSQNPRHKITKRGQNVTFRCDPISEHNRLYWYRQTLGQGPEFLTYFQNEAQLEKSRLLSDRFSAERPKGSFSTLEIQRTEQGDSAMYLCASGLGVSGRNNEQFFGPGTRLTVL.